This T cell receptor beta chain was captured in a study of beta chain features in type 1 diabetes. This clone was found a few times. Its antigen remains unknown. Expressed TCRB transcripts got sequenced, as all isolated RNA was reverse transcribed. Profiling relied on immunoSEQ multiplex PCR, and the TCRdb table lists in-frame clones only, not all of them. The table shows about 160,000 clones, with about 8.1% occurring only once. V was shortened by 2 bases and J by 4 bases, with 11 bases between the two germline ends. Germline lookup yields CDR1 SEHNR and CDR2 FQNEAQ (reference sequence). This CDR3 spans 15 amino acids. Study results and caveats: A greater similarity of naive, central memory and Treg TCRB repertoires was seen among patients than among healthy donors. A moderate, significant TCRB CDR3 shortening appeared in type 1 diabetes across four CD4+ subsets.

Sequencing was done on a sample of central memory CD4+ T cells from blood. This receptor was taken from a woman aged 18-35 years with type 1 diabetes. This chain uses TRBV7-9 with TRBJ1-4; D is possibly TRBD1 (5 bases). The CDR3 DNA reads TGTGCCAGCAGCTTACTCGGACATATTAATGAAAAACTGTTTTTT. This gives the protein CASSLLGHINEKLFF.